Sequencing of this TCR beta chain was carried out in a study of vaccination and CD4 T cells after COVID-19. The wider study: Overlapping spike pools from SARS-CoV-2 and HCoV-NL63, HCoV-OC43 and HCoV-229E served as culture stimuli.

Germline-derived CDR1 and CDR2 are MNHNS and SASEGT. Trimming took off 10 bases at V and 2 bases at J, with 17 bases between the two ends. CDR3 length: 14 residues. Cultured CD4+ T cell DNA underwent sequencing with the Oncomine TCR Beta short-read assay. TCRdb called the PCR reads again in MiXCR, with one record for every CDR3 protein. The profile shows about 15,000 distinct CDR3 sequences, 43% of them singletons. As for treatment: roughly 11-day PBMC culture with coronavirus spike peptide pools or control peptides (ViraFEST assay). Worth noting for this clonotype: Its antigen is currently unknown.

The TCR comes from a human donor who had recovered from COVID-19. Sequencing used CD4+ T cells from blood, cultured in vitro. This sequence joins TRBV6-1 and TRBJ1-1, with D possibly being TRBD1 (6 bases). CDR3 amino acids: CATQGQTLNTEAFF. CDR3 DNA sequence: TGTGCCACCCAAGGACAGACATTAAACACTGAAGCTTTCTTT.